The 14 T cell receptor beta chains below come from one sample, sequenced in a study of vaccination effects on CD4 cells after COVID-19. Measured with immunoSEQ multiplex PCR; TCRdb has only the in-frame clones, and not every one. The table includes just under 45,000 clones, roughly 79% detected once. No antigen has been identified for these receptors. Using viral peptide pools, the ViraFEST assay grew out antigen-specific CD4+ T cells prior to sequencing. The culture ran for about 10 days, and then CD4+ T cells were isolated. All vaccine recipients tested negative for nucleocapsid antibodies and had never contracted SARS-CoV-2 infection. The sample was CD4+ T cells from PBMCs cultured with SARS-CoV-2 spike peptides, taken before COVID-19 vaccination. The receptors originated from a human donor who received a COVID-19 vaccine.

In DNA, the CDR3 is TGTGCCAGCAGTTTGTGGGAGACGTATGGCTACACCTTC. The encoded protein is CASSLWETYGYTF. The genes are TRBV12-3 or TRBV12-4 and TRBJ1-2, with D unresolved. This CDR3 region has 13 residues. V gave up 3 bases and J gave up 5 bases, with 10 bases separating them.

This chain links TRBV12-5 with TRBJ1-5; D is unresolved. This CDR3 is built from 13 residues. Trimming removed 7 bases at V and 2 bases at J, with 9 bases between. Germline V gene sequence: CDR1 LGHNT, CDR2 FRNRAP. CDR3 sequence (DNA): TGTGCTAGTGTTTGGTCTGGCAATCAGCCCCAGCATTTT. Its protein product is CASVWSGNQPQHF.

The V gene is TRBV5-1, the J gene TRBJ2-1, with D perhaps matching TRBD2 (7 bases). The CDR3 runs 17 residues. V gave up 7 bases and J gave up 8 bases, with 28 bases separating them. The V gene's germline CDR1 is SGHRS and CDR2 YFSETQ. The CDR3: CASFRERGAGVAHEQFF. In DNA form, the CDR3 reads TGCGCCAGCTTCAGGGAGAGGGGGGCGGGGGTAGCCCATGAGCAGTTCTTC.

V gene TRBV5-1 combines with J gene TRBJ2-3; tentatively, D is TRBD2 (6 bases). The CDR3 contains 14 residues. The germline CDR1 and CDR2 sequences are SGHRS and YFSETQ. The V end was cut by 5 bases, the J end by 3 bases, with 13 bases between. CDR3 sequence (DNA): TGCGCCAGCAGTATTCGGCGGGGAACAGATACGCAGTATTTT. The encoded protein is CASSIRRGTDTQYF.

V gene TRBV2 combines with J gene TRBJ2-5, with TRBD1 matching 8 bases. CDR1 and CDR2 from the germline V gene are SNHLY and FYNNEI. The CDR3 is 14 amino acids. The junction had 9 bases not matched to a gene; V was cut back by 7 bases and J by 5 bases. Here the CDR3 reads CASTTDRAGETQYF. In nucleotides, the CDR3 is TGTGCCAGCACCACGGACAGGGCGGGCGAGACCCAGTACTTC.

The chain joins TRBV19 to TRBJ1-2; D gene ambiguous. The germline V gene encodes CDR1 LNHDA and CDR2 SQIVND (reference sequence). The length of the CDR3 is 15 residues. Between the trimmed V and J ends, which lost 5 bases and 4 bases, there was a span of 17 bases. The CDR3 reads CASSPQLTVVYGYTF. The CDR3 bases are TGTGCCAGTAGTCCTCAGTTGACGGTCGTCTATGGCTACACCTTC.

This clone was detected a few times. The V gene is TRBV15, the J gene TRBJ1-5; 8 bases fit TRBD1. J lost 4 bases, V lost 2 bases, and 10 bases had no gene match. Germline V gives CDR1 LNHNV, CDR2 YYDKDF (reference sequence). CDR3 size: 17 residues. In DNA form, the CDR3 reads TGTGCCACCAGCAGATCCCGGACAGGGTGGGGAAATCAGCCCCAGCATTTT. It encodes CATSRSRTGWGNQPQHF.

The V gene is TRBV29-1, the J gene TRBJ1-1, with D possibly being TRBD1 (5 bases). Trimming removed 4 bases at V and 1 base at J, with 10 bases between. This CDR3 has 13 amino acids. Germline CDR1 and CDR2: SQVTM and ANQGSEA. CDR3 DNA: TGCAGCGTTGTGCGGCAGGGGAACACTGAAGCTTTCTTT. Translating it yields CSVVRQGNTEAFF.

This rearrangement joins TRBV5-1 to TRBJ2-5; D is possibly TRBD2 (6 bases). Germline values: CDR1 SGHRS, CDR2 YFSETQ. V was cut by 7 bases and J by 4 bases, with 14 bases left in between. The CDR3 totals 13 residues. The CDR3 loop reads CASSRDLIETQYF. The CDR3 DNA reads as TGCGCCAGCTCACGGGACTTGATAGAGACCCAGTACTTC.

In its sample, this clone was seen once. This chain connects TRBV9 to TRBJ2-3; perhaps TRBD2 as D (6 bases). This CDR3 has 13 residues. V was clipped by 0 bases and J by 11 bases, with 13 bases between them. CDR1 is SGDLS, CDR2 YYNGEE, per germline. The CDR3 here is CASSVVPSGEQYF. CDR3 in DNA: TGTGCCAGCAGCGTAGTCCCTTCGGGGGAGCAGTATTTT.

In nucleotides, the CDR3 is TGTGCCACCAGTGATTTATGGGGCGGGGAGCTGTTTTTT. It encodes CATSDLWGGELFF. The chain recombines TRBV24-1 with TRBJ2-2; D call uncertain. Germline CDR1 and CDR2: KGHDR and SFDVKD. The CDR3 has 13 amino acids. The V gene lost 1 base and the J gene lost 7 bases, with 6 bases spanning the gap.

V usage is TRBV11-2 and J usage is TRBJ2-7, with D perhaps TRBD1 or TRBD2 (5 bases each). Germline V gives CDR1 SGHAT, CDR2 FQNNGV. The CDR3 covers 16 residues. Between the trimmed V and J ends, which lost 6 bases and 0 bases, there was a span of 18 bases. The CDR3 sequence: CASSRGWDRSSYEQYV. CDR3 sequence (DNA): TGTGCCAGCAGTCGCGGCTGGGACCGTAGCTCCTACGAGCAGTACGTC.

CDR3 loop: CASSAKTVSSTDTQYF. CDR3 nucleotide sequence: TGTGCCAGCAGTGCCAAGACGGTATCTAGCACAGATACGCAGTATTTT. J is TRBJ2-3 and V is TRBV6-1, with D hard to call. Trimming removed 4 bases from V and 0 bases from J, with 14 bases in between. The CDR3 loop spans 16 amino acids. Per germline, CDR1 MNHNS and CDR2 SASEGT.

The chain combines TRBV9 with TRBJ2-5; 10 bases match TRBD2. The germline V gene has CDR1 SGDLS and CDR2 YYNGEE. The trim removed 2 bases at V and 1 base at J, leaving 2 bases unmatched. The CDR3 runs 15 residues. The CDR3 DNA reads TGTGCCAGCAGCGTTTTAGCGGGGGGCCAAGAGACCCAGTACTTC. Its translation: CASSVLAGGQETQYF. Looking up the rest from reference TRBV9 and TRBJ2-5 gives the full variable domain: DSGVTQTPKHLITATGQRVTLRCSPRSGDLSVYWYQQSLDQGLQFLIQYYNGEERAKGNILERFSAQQFPDLHSELNLSSLELGDSALYFCASSVLAGGQETQYFGPGTRLLVL.